Presented here are 21 T cell receptor beta chains from one specimen sequenced in a study of cytotoxic CD8 clonotypes in ibrutinib-treated CLL. The assay was immunoSEQ multiplex PCR, and TCRdb's table has in-frame clones only and misses some. The sample shows some 310,000 clones, about 77% of them seen only once. The sample here was PBMCs, taken before ibrutinib treatment. Receptors originate from a human donor with chronic lymphocytic leukemia.

This rearrangement joins TRBV27 to TRBJ1-6; D remains unclear. This CDR3 has 15 amino acids. In germline, CDR1 is MNHEY, CDR2 SMNVEV (reference sequence). V gave up 5 bases and J gave up 8 bases, with 16 bases separating them. Here the CDR3 DNA reads TGTGCCAGCAGTCTCCAGACGGATGGAGATTCACCCCTCCACTTT. Amino acid sequence: CASSLQTDGDSPLHF.

The chain has TRBV4-3 and TRBJ2-7; 7 nucleotides match TRBD2. CDR1 and CDR2 (germline): LGHNA, YSLEER. This CDR3 spans 15 amino acids. V shed 2 bases, J shed 3 bases, and the junction held 7 bases outside the gene matches. The chain's CDR3 is CASSQRASGNYEQYF. Here the CDR3 DNA reads TGCGCCAGCAGCCAAAGGGCTAGCGGAAACTACGAGCAGTACTTC.

This clone turned up a few times. The chain employs TRBV9 and TRBJ2-7, with 12 bases identical to TRBD2. The CDR3 is 14 residues long. V was pared by 3 bases and J by 7 bases, with 5 bases of the junction left unmatched. The germline gives CDR1 SGDLS, CDR2 YYNGEE. CDR3 amino acids: CASSASGRASEQYF. CDR3 coding DNA: TGTGCCAGCAGCGCTAGCGGGAGGGCTTCTGAGCAGTACTTC.

The chain joins TRBV2 to TRBJ2-5; no definite D call. V dropped 6 bases and J dropped 9 bases, with 11 bases sitting between them. The CDR3 length is 11 residues. Germline V gene sequence: CDR1 SNHLY, CDR2 FYNNEI. The CDR3 nucleotides are TGTGCCAGCAGCCCCGAGGAGTCCCAGTACTTC. Amino acid sequence: CASSPEESQYF.

The J gene is TRBJ2-7, the V gene TRBV25-1, with 9 bases identical to TRBD2. CDR1 and CDR2 (germline): MGHDK, SYGVNS. This CDR3 region has 17 residues. With V trimmed by 4 bases and J by 0 bases, 10 bases remained unmatched. The DNA of the CDR3 is TGTGCCAGCAGTGCAGAGTTTGGACTAGCGACCTCCTACGAGCAGTACTTC. Its translation is CASSAEFGLATSYEQYF.

The chain employs TRBV20-1 and TRBJ2-7; no firm D call. The CDR3 is 10 amino acids. Germline V lookup: CDR1 DFQATT, CDR2 SNEGSKA (reference sequence). Trimming shortened V by 5 bases and J by 11 bases, and 13 bases separated the two germline ends. CDR3 in DNA: TGCAGTGCTCAGAGCCCGATGAAGTACTTC. Its protein is CSAQSPMKYF.

This chain connects TRBV30 to TRBJ2-7, with D maybe TRBD1 (5 bases). Germline CDR1 and CDR2: GTSNPN and SVGIG (reference sequence). Trimming removed 5 bases at V and 5 bases at J, with 16 bases between. The CDR3 contains 13 residues. For the CDR3, the DNA is TGTGCCTGGGGGAAAGGGGTCCTGGACGAGCAGTACTTC. It encodes CAWGKGVLDEQYF. Filled out from reference TRBV30 and TRBJ2-7, the complete variable domain reads SQTIHQWPATLVQPVGSPLSLECTVEGTSNPNLYWYRQAAGRGLQLLFYSVGIGQISSEVPQNLSASRPQDRQFILSSKKLLLSDSGFYLCAWGKGVLDEQYFGPGTRLTVT.

CDR3 sequence reads: CASSEQINTEAFF. The DNA of the CDR3 is TGTGCCAGCAGCGAACAGATTAACACTGAAGCTTTCTTT. The J gene is TRBJ1-1, the V gene TRBV11-2; no firm D call. Per the germline V gene, CDR1 is SGHAT and CDR2 is FQNNGV. This CDR3 has 13 residues. Trimming took off 5 bases at V and 2 bases at J, with 9 bases between the two ends.

This clone has a handful of counts. CDR3 sequence reads: CASSGFKPQYF. Written as DNA, the CDR3 is TGTGCCAGCAGCGGCTTTAAGCCCCAGTACTTC. This chain joins TRBV7-8 and TRBJ2-5; D remains unclear. The ends were cut back, 5 bases at V and 9 bases at J, with 10 bases in the middle. Germline CDR1 and CDR2: SGHVS and FQNEAQ. The CDR3 runs 11 residues.

The chain couples TRBV10-2 to TRBJ2-5; possibly TRBD1 or TRBD2 for D (5 bases each). There are 14 residues in the CDR3. The germline V gene encodes CDR1 WSHSY and CDR2 SAAADI. Trimming removed 1 base at V and 7 bases at J, with 13 bases between. The CDR3: CASSELRGEATQYF. The CDR3 nucleotides read TGCGCCAGCAGTGAGTTAAGGGGAGAGGCGACCCAGTACTTC.

This clone showed up just a few times. The chain combines TRBV5-4 with TRBJ2-7, with 9 bases that match TRBD1. In germline, CDR1 is SGHNT, CDR2 YYREEE (reference sequence). J lost 6 bases, V lost 4 bases, and 14 bases had no gene match. CDR3 length: 16 residues. Here the CDR3 reads CASSKTGGSISSEQYF. In DNA, the CDR3 is TGTGCCAGCAGCAAGACAGGGGGGTCGATTAGCAGCGAGCAGTACTTC.

This clone has a single count. V gene TRBV13 combines with J gene TRBJ1-1; D is undetermined. The V gene's germline CDR1 is PRHDT and CDR2 FYEKMQ (reference sequence). CDR3 length: 14 amino acids. V lost 1 base, J lost 0 bases, and 6 bases lay in between. The CDR3 loop is CASSLAVMNTEAFF. In DNA form, the CDR3 reads TGTGCCAGCAGCTTAGCGGTCATGAACACTGAAGCTTTCTTT.

The chain employs TRBV6-6 and TRBJ2-7; a possible D gene is TRBD2 (6 bases). CDR3 length equals 15 residues. Per germline, CDR1 MNHNY and CDR2 SVGAGI (reference sequence). V shed 2 bases and J shed 0 bases, with 11 bases lying between them. CDR3 in DNA: TGTGCCAGCAGTTACCTAGCGCGGATCTCCTACGAGCAGTACTTC. Translating it yields CASSYLARISYEQYF.

The table lists this clone with a count of one. The gene calls are TRBV30 and TRBJ1-1; D gene unclear. Per germline, CDR1 GTSNPN and CDR2 SVGIG (reference sequence). V was shortened by 2 bases and J by 1 base, with 8 bases between the two germline ends. The CDR3 is 13 residues long. In DNA form, the CDR3 reads TGTGCCTGGAGTATTCGGCAGAACACTGAAGCTTTCTTT. The encoded protein is CAWSIRQNTEAFF.

This chain uses TRBV11-3 with TRBJ1-1, with D unclear. This CDR3 is 13 amino acids long. With 2 bases removed from V and 3 bases from J, the gap between germline ends came to 7 bases. Looked up from germline, CDR1 is SGHNT and CDR2 is YENEEA. This CDR3 reads CASSLFPDTEAFF. The CDR3 DNA follows: TGTGCCAGCAGCTTATTCCCGGACACTGAAGCTTTCTTT.

This clone appeared a single time. This sequence joins TRBV7-2 and TRBJ1-2; D gene uncertain. The CDR3 has 14 amino acids. Trimming took off 3 bases at V and 3 bases at J, with 11 bases between the two ends. Germline V gene lookup returns CDR1 SGHTA and CDR2 FQGNSA. This CDR3 reads CASSFLGEDYGYTF. CDR3 coding DNA: TGTGCCAGCAGCTTTCTGGGCGAAGACTATGGCTACACCTTC.

This clone was seen once. V is TRBV5-5 and J is TRBJ2-1, with 10 bases lining up with TRBD2. Germline assignment: CDR1 SGHKS and CDR2 YYEKEE (reference sequence). The V and J ends lost 4 bases and 6 bases, in that order; junction bases with no gene match: 7. The CDR3 length is 15 residues. The CDR3 loop is CASSPPGLAFNEQFF. CDR3 DNA sequence: TGTGCCAGCAGCCCCCCGGGACTAGCGTTCAATGAGCAGTTCTTC.

J is TRBJ1-2 and V is TRBV16, with D possibly being TRBD1 (5 bases). CDR1 and CDR2 from the germline V gene are KGHSY and FQNENV. The CDR3 loop spans 16 amino acids. The ends were cut back, 3 bases at V and 1 base at J, with 15 bases in the middle. The CDR3 DNA reads as TGTGCCAGCAGCCAGAACGGGGCAGCTTTTAACTATGGCTACACCTTC. It encodes CASSQNGAAFNYGYTF.

The chain is built from TRBV30 and TRBJ2-5; TRBD1 is a possible D gene (5 bases). Trimming took off 7 bases at V and 0 bases at J, with 21 bases between the two ends. Per germline, CDR1 GTSNPN and CDR2 SVGIG (reference sequence). The CDR3 has 16 residues. CDR3 loop: CASTAVQTEHQETQYF. The CDR3 bases are TGTGCCTCCACCGCGGTACAGACAGAACACCAAGAGACCCAGTACTTC.

The V gene is TRBV7-6, the J gene TRBJ1-5; D gene ambiguous. The CDR3 is 15 amino acids. Per germline, CDR1 SGHVS and CDR2 FNYEAQ. The V end was cut by 1 base, the J end by 0 bases, with 7 bases between. CDR3 bases: TGTGCCAGCAGCTTAGGAACCAATAGCAATCAGCCCCAGCATTTT. Protein sequence: CASSLGTNSNQPQHF.

This clone was detected only a few times. The V call is TRBV28, the J call TRBJ1-2; 7 nucleotides align to TRBD1. The V segment lost 7 bases and the J segment 3 bases; nucleotides outside the gene matches: 20. Germline V gene lookup returns CDR1 MDHEN and CDR2 SYDVKM. The CDR3 is made up of 18 amino acids. The CDR3 spells CASIDLLDRAKGDYGYTF. The CDR3 DNA reads TGTGCCAGCATCGATCTACTAGACAGGGCTAAAGGGGACTATGGCTACACCTTC.